This entry features one T cell receptor beta chain sequence. Its cognate antigen is unknown. These data originate in a study of STAT3 mutations in large granular lymphocyte leukemia. General observations from the study: Every T-cell large granular lymphocyte leukemia patient had at least one immunodominant TCR beta clonotype. Persisting codominant clonotypes may have hidden a small pathogenic clone.

The method was immunoSEQ multiplex PCR; TCRdb's version includes in-frame clones alone and lacks a portion of them. The table has more than 9,500 clones, more than 75% seen once. Trimming cost V 6 bases and J 9 bases, with 18 bases left between them. The germline CDR1 and CDR2 sequences are LNHDA and SQIVND (reference sequence). The CDR3 covers 14 residues. This clonotype was sampled from a man in his sixties with T-cell large granular lymphocyte leukemia. Some clones in this sample may be carry-over from other donors' samples. The specimen sequenced was peripheral blood mononuclear cells. The rearrangement links TRBV19 to TRBJ1-5, with D perhaps matching TRBD1 (6 bases). The CDR3 DNA is TGTGCCAGTAGCTCCTCGGACGGGGGCAGGCCCCAGCATTTT. Translated: CASSSSDGGRPQHF.